This T cell receptor (beta chain) was identified during a study of T cell changes during pregnancy in multiple sclerosis. The CDR3 length is 12 residues. The germline V and J ends were trimmed by 2 bases and 4 bases, with 6 bases remaining between them. CDR1 and CDR2 from the germline V gene are SEHNR and FQNEAQ (reference sequence). Sequencing used immunoSEQ multiplex PCR; TCRdb keeps in-frame clones, though not all of them. Among about 42,000 clones listed, about 96% were seen once. The TCR comes from a female donor with multiple sclerosis, enrolled in a pregnancy study. The chain links TRBV7-9 to TRBJ2-7; no clear D. The input for sequencing was peripheral blood, taken in the second trimester of pregnancy. The CDR3 protein is CASSLKSYEQYF. In DNA, the CDR3 is TGTGCCAGCAGCTTAAAGAGTTACGAGCAGTACTTC.